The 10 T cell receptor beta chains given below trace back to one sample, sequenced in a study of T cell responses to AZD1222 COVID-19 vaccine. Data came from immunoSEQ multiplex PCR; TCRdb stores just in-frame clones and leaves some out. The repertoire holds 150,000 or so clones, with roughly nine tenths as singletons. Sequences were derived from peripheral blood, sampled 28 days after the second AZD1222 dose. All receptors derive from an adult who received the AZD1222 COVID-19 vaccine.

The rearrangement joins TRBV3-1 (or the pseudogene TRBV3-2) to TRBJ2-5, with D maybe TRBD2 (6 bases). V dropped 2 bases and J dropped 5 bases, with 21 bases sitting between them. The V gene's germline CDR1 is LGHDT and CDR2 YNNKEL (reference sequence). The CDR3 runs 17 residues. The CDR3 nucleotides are TGTGCCAGCAGCCAACTCCCCCAGACTAGAAGGGCCGAGACCCAGTACTTC. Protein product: CASSQLPQTRRAETQYF.

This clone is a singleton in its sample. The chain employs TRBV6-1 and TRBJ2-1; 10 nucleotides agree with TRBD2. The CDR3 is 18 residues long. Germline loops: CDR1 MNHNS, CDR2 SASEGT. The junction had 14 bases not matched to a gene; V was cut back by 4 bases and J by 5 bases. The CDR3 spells CASSVYPALLAGNNEQFF. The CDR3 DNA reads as TGTGCCAGCAGTGTTTATCCGGCTTTACTAGCGGGGAACAATGAGCAGTTCTTC.

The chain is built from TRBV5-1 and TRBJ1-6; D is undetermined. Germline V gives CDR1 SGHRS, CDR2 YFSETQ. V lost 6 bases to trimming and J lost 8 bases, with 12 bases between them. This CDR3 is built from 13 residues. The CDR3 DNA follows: TGCGCCAGCACCCTAGAGGCCGATTCACCCCTCCACTTT. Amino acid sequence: CASTLEADSPLHF.

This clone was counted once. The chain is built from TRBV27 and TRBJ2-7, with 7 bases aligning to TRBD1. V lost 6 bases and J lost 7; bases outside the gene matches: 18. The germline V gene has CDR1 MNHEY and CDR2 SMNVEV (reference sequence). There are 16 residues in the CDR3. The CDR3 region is CASSPLPGQPRGEQYF. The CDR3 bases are TGTGCCAGCAGCCCTCTCCCGGGACAGCCTCGCGGGGAGCAGTACTTC.

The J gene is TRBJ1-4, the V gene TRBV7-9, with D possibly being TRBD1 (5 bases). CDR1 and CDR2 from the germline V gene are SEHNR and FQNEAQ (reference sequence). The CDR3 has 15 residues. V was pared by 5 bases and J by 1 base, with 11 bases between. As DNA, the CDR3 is TGTGCCAGCAGCCTCCCCAGGGTAACTAATGAAAAACTGTTTTTT. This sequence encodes CASSLPRVTNEKLFF.

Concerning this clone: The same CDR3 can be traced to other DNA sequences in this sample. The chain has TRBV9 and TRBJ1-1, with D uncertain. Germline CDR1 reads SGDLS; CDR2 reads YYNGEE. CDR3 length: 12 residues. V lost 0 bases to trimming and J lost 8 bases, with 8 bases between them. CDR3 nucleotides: TGTGCCAGCAGCGTAGGGGGTGACGAAGCTTTCTTT. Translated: CASSVGGDEAFF.

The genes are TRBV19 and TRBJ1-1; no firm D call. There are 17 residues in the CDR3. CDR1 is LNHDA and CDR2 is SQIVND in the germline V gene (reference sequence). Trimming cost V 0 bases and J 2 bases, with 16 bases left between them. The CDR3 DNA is TGTGCCAGTAGTATAGATCTACAAGCAGGCTCAAACACTGAAGCTTTCTTT. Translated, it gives CASSIDLQAGSNTEAFF.

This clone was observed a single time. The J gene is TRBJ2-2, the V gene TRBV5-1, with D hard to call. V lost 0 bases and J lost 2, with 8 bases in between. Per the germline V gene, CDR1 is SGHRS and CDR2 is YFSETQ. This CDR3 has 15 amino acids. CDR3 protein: CASSLAGPNTGELFF. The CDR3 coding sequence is TGCGCCAGCAGCTTGGCGGGCCCTAACACCGGGGAGCTGTTTTTT.

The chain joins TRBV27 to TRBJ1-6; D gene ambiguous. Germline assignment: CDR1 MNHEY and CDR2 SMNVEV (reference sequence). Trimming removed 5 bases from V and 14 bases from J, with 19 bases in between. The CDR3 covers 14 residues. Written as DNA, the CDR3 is TGTGCCAGCAGTCCATTGAACCCACTAAGTACCCTCCACTTT. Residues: CASSPLNPLSTLHF.

The CDR3 region is CASSIDWRGNTEAFF. CDR3 in DNA: TGTGCCAGTAGTATAGATTGGCGGGGGAACACTGAAGCTTTCTTT. The rearrangement uses TRBV19 and TRBJ1-1; unclear D gene. The germline V gene encodes CDR1 LNHDA and CDR2 SQIVND (reference sequence). The CDR3 runs 15 residues. Trimming cost V 0 bases and J 1 base, with 9 bases left between them.